The clone carrying this T cell receptor beta chain was found a few times. One end of the junction varies from germline; a read error may be responsible. The template, about 500 ng total RNA, yielded TCR beta cDNA made with a constant-region primer. Slightly modified ARM-PCR, run as three nested multiplex PCR rounds, produced the TCR beta libraries. Rounds one and two of PCR, each of about 10 cycles, were primed with TRBV1-TRBV30 forward primers and a C-beta reverse primer. TCRdb redid the calling of the multiplex PCR reads with MiXCR, one entry per CDR3 protein. The data contain some 51,000 distinct CDR3 sequences, roughly 77% of them singletons. The entry originates in a study of tumor-infiltrating lymphocytes in primary liver carcinoma. Study summary: Each of the samples returned roughly 3.65 to 7.5 million productive TCRbeta reads (a yield similar across tissue types).

Scientists recovered RNA and DNA together from approximately 20-30 mg of unsorted bulk tissue. Surgeons resected the patients' primary liver carcinomas. Enrolled patients were chronically infected with HBV and treatment-naive. From germline, CDR1 is SGHAT and CDR2 FQNNGV. The length of the CDR3 is 14 residues. The sample comprised liver tumor tissue from sampling region 3. The subset: tumor region T3, left-lateral pole. This rearrangement joins TRBV11-2 to TRBJ1-2, with 7 bases aligning to TRBD1. The TCR originated in a man aged 40-55 years with primary liver carcinoma and hepatitis B virus infection. CDR3 amino acids: CVSSPADRDYGYTF. The CDR3 region has the DNA TGTGTCAGCAGTCCAGCTGACAGGGACTATGGCTACACCTTC.